Reported below is one T cell receptor beta chain. The data were taken from a study of T cells in Graves' hyperthyroidism and ophthalmopathy. The V gene end was trimmed by 7 bases and the J gene end by 4 bases; junction bases not matched to a gene: 6. Per the germline V gene, CDR1 is DFQATT and CDR2 is SNEGSKA (reference sequence). The length of the CDR3 is 13 residues. Authors of the study amplified TCR beta CDR3 regions from RNA transcripts. During a first-round RT-PCR of the TCR CDR3, the HTBI primer set was used. TCRdb re-analysed the multiplex PCR reads in MiXCR, keeping a single row per CDR3 protein. The sample holds more than 550,000 distinct CDR3 sequences, 45% seen once.

The V call is TRBV20-1, the J call TRBJ2-5, with 10 positions matching TRBD1. The clonotype was recovered from an adult man with Graves' disease, either hyperthyroidism or ophthalmopathy (not recorded which). Input material: peripheral blood or thyroid tissue (not recorded which). CDR3 sequence (DNA): TGCAGTGTACCGACAGGGGGCGGAGAGACCCAGTACTTC. Protein: CSVPTGGGETQYF.